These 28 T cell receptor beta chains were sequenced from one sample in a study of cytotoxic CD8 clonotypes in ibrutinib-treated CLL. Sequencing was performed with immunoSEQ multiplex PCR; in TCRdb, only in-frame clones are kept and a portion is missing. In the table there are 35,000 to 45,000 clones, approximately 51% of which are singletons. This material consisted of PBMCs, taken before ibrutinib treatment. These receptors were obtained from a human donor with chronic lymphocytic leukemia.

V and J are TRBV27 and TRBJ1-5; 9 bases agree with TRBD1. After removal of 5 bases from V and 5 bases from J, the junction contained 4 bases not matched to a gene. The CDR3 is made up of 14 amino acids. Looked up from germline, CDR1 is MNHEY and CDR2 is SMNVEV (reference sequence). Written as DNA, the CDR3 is TGTGCCAGCAGTCCCTGGACAGGGGATCAGCCCCAGCATTTT. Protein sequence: CASSPWTGDQPQHF.

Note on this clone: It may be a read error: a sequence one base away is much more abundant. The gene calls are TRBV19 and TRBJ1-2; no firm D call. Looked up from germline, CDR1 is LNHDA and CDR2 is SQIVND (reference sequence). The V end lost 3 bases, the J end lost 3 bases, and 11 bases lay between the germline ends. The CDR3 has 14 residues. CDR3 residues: CASSIWEEDYGYTF. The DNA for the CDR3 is TGTGCCAGTAGTATTTGGGAGGAGGACTATGGCTACACCTTC.

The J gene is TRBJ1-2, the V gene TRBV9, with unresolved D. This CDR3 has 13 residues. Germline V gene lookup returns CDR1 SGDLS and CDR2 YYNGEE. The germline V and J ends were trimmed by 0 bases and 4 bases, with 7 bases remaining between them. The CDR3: CASSVVMGYGYTF. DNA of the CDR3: TGTGCCAGCAGCGTAGTAATGGGCTATGGCTACACCTTC.

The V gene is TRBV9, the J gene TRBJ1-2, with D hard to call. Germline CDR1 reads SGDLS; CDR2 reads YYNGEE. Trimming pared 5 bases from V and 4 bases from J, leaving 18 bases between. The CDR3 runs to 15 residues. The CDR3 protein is CASSRTGLVGYGYTF. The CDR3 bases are TGTGCCAGCAGTCGGACGGGTTTGGTGGGCTATGGCTACACCTTC. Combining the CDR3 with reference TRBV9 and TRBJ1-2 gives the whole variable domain DSGVTQTPKHLITATGQRVTLRCSPRSGDLSVYWYQQSLDQGLQFLIQYYNGEERAKGNILERFSAQQFPDLHSELNLSSLELGDSALYFCASSRTGLVGYGYTFGSGTRLTVV.

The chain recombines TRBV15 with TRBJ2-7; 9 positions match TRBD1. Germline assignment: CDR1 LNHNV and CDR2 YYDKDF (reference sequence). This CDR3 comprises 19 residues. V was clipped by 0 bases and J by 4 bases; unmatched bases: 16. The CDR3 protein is CATSRDRSTPGQGWYEQYF. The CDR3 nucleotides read TGTGCCACCAGCAGAGATCGTTCGACGCCGGGACAGGGCTGGTACGAGCAGTACTTC.

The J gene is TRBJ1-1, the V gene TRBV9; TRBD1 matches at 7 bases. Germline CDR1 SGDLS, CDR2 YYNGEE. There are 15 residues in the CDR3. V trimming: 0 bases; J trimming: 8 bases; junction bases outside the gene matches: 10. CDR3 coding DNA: TGTGCCAGCAGCGTAGCGGGAGGGGGCCGGGAAGAAGCTTTCTTT. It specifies CASSVAGGGREEAFF.

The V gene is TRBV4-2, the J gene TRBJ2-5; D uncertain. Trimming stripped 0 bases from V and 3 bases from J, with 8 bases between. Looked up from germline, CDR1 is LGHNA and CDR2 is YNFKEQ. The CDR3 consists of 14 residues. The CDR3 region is CASSQDWDKETQYF. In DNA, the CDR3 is TGTGCCAGCAGCCAAGATTGGGATAAAGAGACCCAGTACTTC.

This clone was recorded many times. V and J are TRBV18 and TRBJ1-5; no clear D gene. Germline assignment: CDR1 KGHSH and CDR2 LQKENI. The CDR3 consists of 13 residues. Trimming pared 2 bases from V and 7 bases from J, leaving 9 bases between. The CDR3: CASSPSWEQPQHF. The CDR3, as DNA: TGTGCCAGCTCACCATCGTGGGAACAGCCCCAGCATTTT.

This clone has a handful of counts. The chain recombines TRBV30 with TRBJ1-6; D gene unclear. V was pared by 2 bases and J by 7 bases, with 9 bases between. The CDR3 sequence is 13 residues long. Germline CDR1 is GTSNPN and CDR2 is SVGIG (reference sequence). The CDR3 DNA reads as TGTGCCTGGAGTTTAGGAGGGAATTCACCCCTCCACTTT. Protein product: CAWSLGGNSPLHF.

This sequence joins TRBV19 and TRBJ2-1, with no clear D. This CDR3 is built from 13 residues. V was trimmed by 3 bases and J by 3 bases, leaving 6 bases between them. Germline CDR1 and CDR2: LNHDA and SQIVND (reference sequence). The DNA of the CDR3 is TGTGCCAGTAGTATTGCACTCTACAATGAGCAGTTCTTC. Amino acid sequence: CASSIALYNEQFF.

CDR3 sequence reads: CASSVGSPRWGEQFF. The CDR3 nucleotides are TGTGCCAGCAGCGTAGGAAGTCCGAGGTGGGGTGAGCAGTTCTTC. This chain joins TRBV9 and TRBJ2-1, with unresolved D. CDR3 size: 15 residues. The germline V gene has CDR1 SGDLS and CDR2 YYNGEE. V lost 0 bases and J lost 9, with 16 bases in between.

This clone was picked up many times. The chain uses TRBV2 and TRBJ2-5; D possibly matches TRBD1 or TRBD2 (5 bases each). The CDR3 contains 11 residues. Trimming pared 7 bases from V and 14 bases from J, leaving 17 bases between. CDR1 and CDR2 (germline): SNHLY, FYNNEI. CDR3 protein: CASTPGTDLYF. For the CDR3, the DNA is TGTGCCAGCACCCCCGGGACCGATCTCTACTTC.

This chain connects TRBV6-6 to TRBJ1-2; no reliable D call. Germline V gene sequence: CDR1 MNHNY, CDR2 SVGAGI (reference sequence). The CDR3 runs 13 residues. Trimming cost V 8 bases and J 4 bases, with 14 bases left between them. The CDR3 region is CASGTESIYGYTF. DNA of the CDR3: TGTGCCAGCGGAACGGAAAGTATCTATGGCTACACCTTC.

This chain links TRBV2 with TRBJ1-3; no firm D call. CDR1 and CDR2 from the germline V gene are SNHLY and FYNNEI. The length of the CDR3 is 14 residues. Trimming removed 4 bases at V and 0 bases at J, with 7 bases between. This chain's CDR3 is CASSGRSSGNTIYF. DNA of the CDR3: TGTGCCAGCAGTGGGCGGAGCTCTGGAAACACCATATATTTT.

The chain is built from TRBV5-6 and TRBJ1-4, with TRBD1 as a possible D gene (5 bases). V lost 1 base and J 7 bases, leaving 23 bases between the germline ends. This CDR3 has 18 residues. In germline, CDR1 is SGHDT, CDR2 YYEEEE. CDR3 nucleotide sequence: TGTGCCAGCAGCTTGATTTTGGACCTGGGCAGGGAGGGTGAAAAACTGTTTTTT. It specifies CASSLILDLGREGEKLFF.

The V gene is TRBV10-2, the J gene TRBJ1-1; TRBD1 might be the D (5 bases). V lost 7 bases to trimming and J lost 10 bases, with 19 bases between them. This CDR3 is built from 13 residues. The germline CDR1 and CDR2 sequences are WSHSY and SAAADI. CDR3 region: CASKGADISRAFF. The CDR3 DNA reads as TGCGCCAGCAAAGGGGCAGACATCTCCAGAGCTTTCTTT.

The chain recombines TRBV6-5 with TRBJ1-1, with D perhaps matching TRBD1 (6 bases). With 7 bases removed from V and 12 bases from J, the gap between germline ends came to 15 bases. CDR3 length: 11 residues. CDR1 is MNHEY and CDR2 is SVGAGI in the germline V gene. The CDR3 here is CASIRGSETFF. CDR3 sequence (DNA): TGTGCCAGCATCAGGGGTTCCGAAACTTTCTTT.

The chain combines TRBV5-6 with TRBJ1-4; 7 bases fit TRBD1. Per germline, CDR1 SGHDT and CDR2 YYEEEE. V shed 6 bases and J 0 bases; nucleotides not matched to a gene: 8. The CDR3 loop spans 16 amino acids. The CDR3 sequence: CASTKGADPTNEKLFF. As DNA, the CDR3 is TGTGCCAGCACCAAGGGGGCGGACCCAACTAATGAAAAACTGTTTTTT. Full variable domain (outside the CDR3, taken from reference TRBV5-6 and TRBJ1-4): DAGVTQSPTHLIKTRGQQVTLRCSPKSGHDTVSWYQQALGQGPQFIFQYYEEEERQRGNFPDRFSGHQFPNYSSELNVNALLLGDSALYLCASTKGADPTNEKLFFGSGTQLSVL.

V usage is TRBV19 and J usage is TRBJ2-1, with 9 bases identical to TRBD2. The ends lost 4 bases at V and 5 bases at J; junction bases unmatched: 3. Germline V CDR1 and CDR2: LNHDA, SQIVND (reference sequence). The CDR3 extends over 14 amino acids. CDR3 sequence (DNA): TGTGCCAGTAGTACTAGCGGGGCGGACAATGAGCAGTTCTTC. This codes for CASSTSGADNEQFF.

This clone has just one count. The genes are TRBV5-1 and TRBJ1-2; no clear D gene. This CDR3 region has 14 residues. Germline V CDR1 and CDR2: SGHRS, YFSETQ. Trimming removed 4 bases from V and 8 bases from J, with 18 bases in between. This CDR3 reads CASSPMEVYGGYTF. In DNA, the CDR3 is TGCGCCAGCAGCCCGATGGAGGTTTACGGGGGCTACACCTTC.

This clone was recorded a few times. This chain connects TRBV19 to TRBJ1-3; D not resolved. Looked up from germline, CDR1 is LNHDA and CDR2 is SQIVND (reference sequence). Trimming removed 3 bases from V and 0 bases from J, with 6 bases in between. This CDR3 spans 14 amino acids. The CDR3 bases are TGTGCCAGTAGTATTTGGGGCTCTGGAAACACCATATATTTT. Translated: CASSIWGSGNTIYF. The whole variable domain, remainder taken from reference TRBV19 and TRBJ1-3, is DGGITQSPKYLFRKEGQNVTLSCEQNLNHDAMYWYRQDPGQGLRLIYYSQIVNDFQKGDIAEGYSVSREKKESFPLTVTSAQKNPTAFYLCASSIWGSGNTIYFGEGSWLTVV.

The CDR3 DNA reads as TGTGCCAGCAGCACAAGGACCGTGAACACTGAAGCTTTCTTT. Encoded protein: CASSTRTVNTEAFF. The J gene is TRBJ1-1, the V gene TRBV7-9; D is unclear. Trimming cost V 5 bases and J 0 bases, with 10 bases left between them. Germline CDR1 is SEHNR and CDR2 is FQNEAQ (reference sequence). The CDR3 is made up of 14 amino acids.

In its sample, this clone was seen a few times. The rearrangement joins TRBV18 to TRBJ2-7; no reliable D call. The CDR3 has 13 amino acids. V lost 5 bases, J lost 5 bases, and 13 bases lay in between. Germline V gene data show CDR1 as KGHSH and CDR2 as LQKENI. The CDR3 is CASSSRSRHEQYF. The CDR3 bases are TGTGCCAGCTCATCCCGCTCCAGGCACGAGCAGTACTTC.

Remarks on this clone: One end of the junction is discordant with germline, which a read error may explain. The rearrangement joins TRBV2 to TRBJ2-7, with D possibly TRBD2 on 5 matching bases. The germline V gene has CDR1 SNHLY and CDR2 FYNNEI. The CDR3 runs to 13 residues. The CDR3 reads CASREGSSYEQYF. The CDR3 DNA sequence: TGTGCCAGCAGGGAAGGGAGCTCCTACGAGCAGTACTTC.

DNA for the CDR3: TGTGCCAGCAGCCGGGGGTATGAGCAGTTCTTC. Amino acid sequence: CASSRGYEQFF. This chain links TRBV7-2 with TRBJ2-1; D is perhaps TRBD2 (6 bases). The germline CDR1 and CDR2 sequences are SGHTA and FQGNSA. The CDR3 consists of 11 residues. Trimming shortened V by 5 bases and J by 8 bases, and 7 bases separated the two germline ends.

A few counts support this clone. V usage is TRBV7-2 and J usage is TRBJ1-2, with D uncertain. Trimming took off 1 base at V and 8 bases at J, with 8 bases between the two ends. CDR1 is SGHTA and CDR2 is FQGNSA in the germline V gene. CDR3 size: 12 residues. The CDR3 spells CASSLVWVGYTF. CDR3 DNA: TGTGCCAGCAGCTTAGTTTGGGTCGGCTACACCTTC.

The CDR3, as DNA: TGCGCCAGCAGCTTGGTGGGACAGGTACGGGAGACCCAGTACTTC. This translates into CASSLVGQVRETQYF. V and J are TRBV5-1 and TRBJ2-5; TRBD1 aligns across 8 bases. Trimming cost V 0 bases and J 5 bases; bases outside gene matches: 6. The CDR3 is made up of 15 amino acids. CDR1 SGHRS and CDR2 YFSETQ come from the germline V gene.

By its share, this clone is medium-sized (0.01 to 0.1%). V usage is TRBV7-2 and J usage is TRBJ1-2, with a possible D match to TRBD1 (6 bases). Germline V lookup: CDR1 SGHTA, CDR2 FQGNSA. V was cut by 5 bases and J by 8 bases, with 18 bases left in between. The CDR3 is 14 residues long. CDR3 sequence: CASSQGRDTGGYTF. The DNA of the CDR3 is TGTGCCAGCAGCCAGGGCCGGGACACGGGAGGCTACACCTTC.